Described below is a single TCR beta chain sequence and its context. As yet, its antigen is unknown. Trimming removed 5 bases at V and 2 bases at J, with 14 bases between. This CDR3 comprises 14 residues. The germline gives CDR1 DFQATT, CDR2 SNEGSKA (reference sequence). The TCRbeta library was prepared with unique molecular identifiers. Using its own MiXCR run on the PCR reads, TCRdb lists one record per CDR3 protein. The data show about 980,000 distinct CDR3 sequences, under 30% seen once. The record originates from a study of T-cell reconstitution after alpha-beta-depleted transplantation in children. Overall study findings and caveats: By one year post-transplant, T-cell counts and diversity largely arose from T cells that were newly produced. Surviving recipient T cells and thymic progenitors underlay high day-60 TCRbeta diversity in some patients.

The TCR sequence derives from a boy younger than two who had a stem cell transplant for SCID, so the T cells may come from the graft donor. The genes are TRBV20-1 and TRBJ2-3, with D perhaps matching TRBD2 (6 bases). The source material was PBMCs, mostly from graft donor cells, sampled 360 days after TCRalphabeta/CD19-depleted stem cell transplant. The CDR3 region is CSARVADLTDTQYF. CDR3 bases: TGCAGTGCTCGGGTAGCGGATCTCACAGATACGCAGTATTTT.